What follows are 21 T cell receptor beta chains derived from one specimen sequenced in a study of OX40 agonist ivuxolimab in advanced cancers. The repertoire was sequenced with immunoSEQ multiplex PCR; TCRdb's copy has only in-frame clones and lacks some. The sample lists 35,000 to 50,000 clones; 88% were seen once. This specimen was CD4+ or CD8+ T cells sorted from blood, taken in a trial of the OX40 agonist ivuxolimab. Every receptor here comes from an adult with an advanced solid tumor such as melanoma, head and neck, liver or kidney cancer.

This clone was picked up one time. The rearrangement joins TRBV20-1 to TRBJ2-7; unclear D gene. The germline V gene has CDR1 DFQATT and CDR2 SNEGSKA (reference sequence). V gave up 3 bases and J gave up 4 bases, with 7 bases separating them. The length of the CDR3 is 11 residues. CDR3 residues: CSARSEYEQYF. CDR3 nucleotides: TGCAGTGCTAGGTCGGAATACGAGCAGTACTTC.

The chain carries TRBV25-1 and TRBJ2-1, with 11 bases identical to TRBD2. This CDR3 is 15 amino acids long. CDR1 and CDR2 from the germline V gene are MGHDK and SYGVNS. Germline trimming cut 3 bases from V and 5 bases from J; bases unmatched to any gene: 3. As DNA, the CDR3 is TGTGCCAGCAGTGACCCTAGCGGGGGGAACAATGAGCAGTTCTTC. Its translation is CASSDPSGGNNEQFF. Combining the CDR3 with reference TRBV25-1 and TRBJ2-1 gives the whole variable domain EADIYQTPRYLVIGTGKKITLECSQTMGHDKMYWYQQDPGMELHLIHYSYGVNSTEKGDLSSESTVSRIRTEHFPLTLESARPSHTSQYLCASSDPSGGNNEQFFGPGTRLTVL.

V usage is TRBV2 and J usage is TRBJ2-2; 8 bases fit TRBD1. This CDR3 is built from 15 residues. Germline loops: CDR1 SNHLY, CDR2 FYNNEI. V trimming: 8 bases; J trimming: 0 bases; junction bases outside the gene matches: 5. The CDR3 loop is CASAGTGANTGELFF. The DNA for the CDR3 is TGTGCCAGCGCCGGGACAGGAGCGAACACCGGGGAGCTGTTTTTT.

This clone appeared once. The rearrangement links TRBV13 to TRBJ2-7; D perhaps matches TRBD2 (5 bases). The CDR3 length is 14 residues. V dropped 5 bases and J dropped 3 bases, with 14 bases sitting between them. Germline assignment: CDR1 PRHDT and CDR2 FYEKMQ (reference sequence). CDR3 residues: CASSLHERDYEQYF. Here the CDR3 DNA reads TGTGCCAGCAGCCTGCATGAGAGGGACTACGAGCAGTACTTC.

The chain employs TRBV9 and TRBJ2-3; D is unclear. Trimming took off 1 base at V and 0 bases at J, with 9 bases between the two ends. The CDR3 runs to 15 residues. Per the germline V gene, CDR1 is SGDLS and CDR2 is YYNGEE. In nucleotides, the CDR3 is TGTGCCAGCAGCGTAACCTCGCACAGCACAGATACGCAGTATTTT. Residues: CASSVTSHSTDTQYF.

The chain combines TRBV7-8 with TRBJ2-7, with 9 bases aligning to TRBD1. This CDR3 has 17 residues. The germline V gene has CDR1 SGHVS and CDR2 FQNEAQ. Unmatched junction bases numbered 10, after V lost 2 bases and J lost 2 bases. In nucleotides, the CDR3 is TGTGCCAGCAGCTTAATACGGGGCGGGACAGGGCCCTACGAGCAGTACTTC. Its protein is CASSLIRGGTGPYEQYF.

This clone was picked up a small number of times. The rearrangement joins TRBV27 to TRBJ1-1; TRBD1 might be the D (5 bases). The germline V gene has CDR1 MNHEY and CDR2 SMNVEV (reference sequence). Trimming removed 3 bases at V and 1 base at J, with 15 bases between. The CDR3 has 16 residues. The CDR3 reads CASSLGQTLGNTEAFF. The CDR3 region has the DNA TGTGCCAGCAGTTTGGGGCAGACTTTGGGGAACACTGAAGCTTTCTTT.

This clone has just one count. The chain uses TRBV5-6 and TRBJ2-1; TRBD2 might be the D (5 bases). Trimming shortened V by 6 bases and J by 5 bases, and 24 bases separated the two germline ends. Germline assignment: CDR1 SGHDT and CDR2 YYEEEE. The CDR3 consists of 17 residues. Written as DNA, the CDR3 is TGTGCCAGCATCCCATGGAGGTACGGCGGACGGAACAATGAGCAGTTCTTC. Its protein is CASIPWRYGGRNNEQFF.

The chain employs TRBV28 and TRBJ1-6; D is perhaps TRBD1 (6 bases). This CDR3 has 12 amino acids. V gave up 7 bases and J gave up 7 bases, with 8 bases separating them. The germline V gene encodes CDR1 MDHEN and CDR2 SYDVKM. In DNA form, the CDR3 reads TGTGCCAGCACGGGGGGCAATTCACCCCTCCACTTT. Protein sequence: CASTGGNSPLHF.

The V call is TRBV19, the J call TRBJ1-1, with a possible D match to TRBD1 (5 bases). There are 11 residues in the CDR3. Per germline, CDR1 LNHDA and CDR2 SQIVND (reference sequence). V was trimmed by 7 bases and J by 8 bases, leaving 11 bases between them. The CDR3 DNA reads TGTGCCAGTACGGGGGTATTAGAAGCTTTCTTT. This translates into CASTGVLEAFF. The variable domain in full, with the rest retrieved from reference TRBV19 and TRBJ1-1, is DGGITQSPKYLFRKEGQNVTLSCEQNLNHDAMYWYRQDPGQGLRLIYYSQIVNDFQKGDIAEGYSVSREKKESFPLTVTSAQKNPTAFYLCASTGVLEAFFGQGTRLTVV.

The chain couples TRBV7-9 to TRBJ2-1, with D possibly being TRBD1 or TRBD2 (5 bases each). This CDR3 is built from 16 residues. Germline assignment: CDR1 SEHNR and CDR2 FQNEAQ (reference sequence). V was cut by 6 bases and J by 8 bases, with 23 bases left in between. The CDR3 DNA reads TGTGCCAGCAGGTCCGAAATTTTTCGGGGCGCGGATGAGCAGTTCTTC. Its translation is CASRSEIFRGADEQFF.

The chain joins TRBV11-3 to TRBJ2-5, with 14 bases that match TRBD2. V shed 6 bases, J shed 7 bases, and the junction held 10 bases outside the gene matches. This CDR3 spans 16 amino acids. Germline V lookup: CDR1 SGHNT, CDR2 YENEEA. The CDR3 DNA is TGTGCCAGCAGTTCTTCCGGGACTAGCGGGAGTCGGACCCAGTACTTC. Its protein product is CASSSSGTSGSRTQYF. The complete variable domain, with remaining parts taken from reference TRBV11-3 and TRBJ2-5, reads EAGVVQSPRYKIIEKKQPVAFWCNPISGHNTLYWYLQNLGQGPELLIRYENEEAVDDSQLPKDRFSAERLKGVDSTLKIQPAELGDSAVYLCASSSSGTSGSRTQYFGPGTRLLVL.

CDR3 loop: CASSQVRIIGPDTQYF. The CDR3 DNA is TGCGCCAGCAGCCAAGTGCGGATTATAGGCCCAGATACGCAGTATTTT. J is TRBJ2-3 and V is TRBV4-1; D unresolved. Germline loops: CDR1 MGHRA, CDR2 YSYEKL. The germline V and J ends were trimmed by 1 base and 4 bases, with 15 bases remaining between them. The CDR3 consists of 16 residues.

This sequence joins TRBV7-2 and TRBJ2-7; D remains unclear. The germline V gene encodes CDR1 SGHTA and CDR2 FQGNSA. Deletions cut 5 bases from V and 4 bases from J, with 9 bases between. CDR3 size: 12 residues. This CDR3 is CASSETRYEQYF. CDR3 DNA: TGTGCCAGCAGCGAGACAAGATACGAGCAGTACTTC.

This chain joins TRBV19 and TRBJ2-6; unclear D gene. The CDR3 is made up of 13 amino acids. Per the germline V gene, CDR1 is LNHDA and CDR2 is SQIVND (reference sequence). V was cut by 5 bases and J by 4 bases, with 6 bases left in between. The CDR3 region is CASSSLGANVLTF. The CDR3, as DNA: TGTGCCAGTAGTTCTTTGGGGGCCAACGTCCTGACTTTC.

The gene calls are TRBV28 and TRBJ1-6; 10 bases line up with TRBD1. V lost 6 bases and J lost 12; bases outside the gene matches: 8. The germline gives CDR1 MDHEN, CDR2 SYDVKM. The CDR3 has 14 residues. The CDR3: CASRSGQGTRPLHF. The CDR3 nucleotides are TGTGCCAGCAGGTCGGGACAGGGGACAAGACCCCTCCACTTT.

The V gene is TRBV5-1, the J gene TRBJ1-2; D is uncertain. Between the trimmed V and J ends, which lost 4 bases and 4 bases, there was a span of 8 bases. CDR1 and CDR2 from the germline V gene are SGHRS and YFSETQ. The CDR3 is 12 residues long. DNA for the CDR3: TGCGCCAGCAGCCCGTCAACCTATGGCTACACCTTC. Translated, it gives CASSPSTYGYTF.

The CDR3 nucleotides read TGTGCCAGCAGTGAGCTAGCCTCCGAGCAGTACTTC. This translates into CASSELASEQYF. The chain carries TRBV6-1 and TRBJ2-7; possible D gene TRBD2, 5 bases. V dropped 3 bases and J dropped 6 bases, with 9 bases sitting between them. Germline CDR1 and CDR2: MNHNS and SASEGT. The CDR3 extends over 12 amino acids.

The gene calls are TRBV6-5 and TRBJ1-5; TRBD1 aligns across 8 bases. This CDR3 contains 13 residues. Per the germline V gene, CDR1 is MNHEY and CDR2 is SVGAGI. V lost 0 bases and J lost 11; bases outside the gene matches: 3. Here the CDR3 DNA reads TGTGCCAGCAGTTACTCTCCAGGGGGCTCCCAGCATTTT. This sequence encodes CASSYSPGGSQHF.

The chain employs TRBV28 and TRBJ2-5, with TRBD2 identical over 8 bases. With 4 bases clipped from V and 2 bases from J, the junction kept 9 bases outside the gene matches. CDR1 is MDHEN, CDR2 SYDVKM, per germline. The CDR3 extends over 16 amino acids. CDR3 in amino acids: CASSSGGAGGQETQYF. Here the CDR3 DNA reads TGTGCCAGCAGTTCGGGGGGGGCGGGAGGTCAAGAGACCCAGTACTTC.

V and J are TRBV15 and TRBJ1-5, with D unresolved. The CDR3 length is 13 residues. Germline CDR1 LNHNV, CDR2 YYDKDF (reference sequence). Trimming stripped 0 bases from V and 7 bases from J, with 7 bases between. Here the CDR3 reads CATSRDPGQPQHF. In DNA form, the CDR3 reads TGTGCCACCAGCAGAGATCCTGGACAGCCCCAGCATTTT.